These 13 T cell receptor beta chains came from one sample sequenced in a study of blood T cell repertoires in COVID-19. Sequencing was performed with immunoSEQ multiplex PCR; in TCRdb, only in-frame clones are kept and a portion is missing. The data show roughly 100,000 clones, with roughly 90% seen just once and approximately 17% held by the top ten. Input material: peripheral blood. The receptor set was obtained from a woman older than 75 in a cohort sampled during active COVID-19.

V usage is TRBV15 and J usage is TRBJ2-7, with D tentatively TRBD1 (6 bases). CDR3 length equals 14 residues. The V gene lost 0 bases and the J gene lost 3 bases, with 9 bases spanning the gap. CDR1 and CDR2 from the germline V gene are LNHNV and YYDKDF (reference sequence). The CDR3 DNA is TGTGCCACCAGCAGAGAAACAGGGCGCTACGAGCAGTACTTC. Protein: CATSRETGRYEQYF.

As concerns this clone: The sample contains more than one DNA sequence encoding this CDR3. This chain links TRBV9 with TRBJ2-7; 7 bases align to TRBD1. The V segment lost 0 bases and the J segment 1 base; nucleotides outside the gene matches: 4. CDR3 length equals 15 residues. Germline-derived CDR1 and CDR2 are SGDLS and YYNGEE. The CDR3 DNA reads as TGTGCCAGCAGCGTAGGCCCAGGGGGTTCCTACGAGCAGTACTTC. Its translation is CASSVGPGGSYEQYF. Drawing the rest from reference TRBV9 and TRBJ2-7, the complete variable domain is DSGVTQTPKHLITATGQRVTLRCSPRSGDLSVYWYQQSLDQGLQFLIQYYNGEERAKGNILERFSAQQFPDLHSELNLSSLELGDSALYFCASSVGPGGSYEQYFGPGTRLTVT.

This clone was counted a single time. The genes are TRBV24-1 and TRBJ2-5; unclear D gene. Germline V gene sequence: CDR1 KGHDR, CDR2 SFDVKD. This CDR3 contains 15 residues. Trimming left V 3 bases short and J 2 bases short, with 12 bases between. The DNA of the CDR3 is TGTGCCACCAGTGATACTGTCGTCGGGCAAGAGACCCAGTACTTC. This gives the protein CATSDTVVGQETQYF.

The chain carries TRBV25-1 and TRBJ2-2; 10 bases align to TRBD1. Germline-derived CDR1 and CDR2 are MGHDK and SYGVNS. Trimming took 6 bases from V and 6 from J; bases not matched to a gene: 10. The CDR3 has 16 amino acids. CDR3 sequence (DNA): TGTGCCAGCAGGGGACAGGGGACATCTACCGCCGGGGAGCTGTTTTTT. This translates into CASRGQGTSTAGELFF.

The chain carries TRBV5-6 and TRBJ2-2; D gene uncertain. Germline V gene sequence: CDR1 SGHDT, CDR2 YYEEEE. The CDR3 is made up of 11 amino acids. The germline V and J ends were trimmed by 2 bases and 6 bases, with 2 bases remaining between them. Here the CDR3 reads CASSFAGELFF. The CDR3 nucleotides read TGTGCCAGCAGCTTCGCCGGGGAGCTGTTTTTT.

This clone came up once. The rearrangement uses TRBV27 and TRBJ2-1; 8 bases are a match to TRBD1. Germline V gene lookup returns CDR1 MNHEY and CDR2 SMNVEV (reference sequence). V shed 6 bases and J 6 bases; nucleotides not matched to a gene: 7. The CDR3 spans 14 residues. CDR3 coding DNA: TGTGCCAGCAGCGACAGGGGTTTGGGCAATGAGCAGTTCTTC. Its translation: CASSDRGLGNEQFF.

The chain carries TRBV11-2 and TRBJ1-3; D gene unclear. With 5 bases removed from V and 4 bases from J, the gap between germline ends came to 6 bases. Germline V gene data show CDR1 as SGHAT and CDR2 as FQNNGV. The CDR3 contains 12 residues. The CDR3 nucleotides read TGTGCCAGCAGCCAGGCCGGAAACACCATATATTTT. It codes for CASSQAGNTIYF.

The chain links TRBV19 to TRBJ1-2; perhaps TRBD1 as D (5 bases). V gave up 9 bases and J gave up 3 bases, with 11 bases separating them. This CDR3 comprises 12 residues. Germline CDR1 LNHDA, CDR2 SQIVND (reference sequence). The CDR3 nucleotides are TGTGCCAGCGAAGACAGTCACTATGGCTACACCTTC. Translating it yields CASEDSHYGYTF.

The chain is built from TRBV7-3 and TRBJ2-2; D unresolved. Germline CDR1 SGHTA, CDR2 FQGTGA. The CDR3 covers 13 residues. Deletions cut 2 bases from V and 2 bases from J, with 3 bases between. CDR3 nucleotides: TGTGCCAGCAGCTTACTTAACACCGGGGAGCTGTTTTTT. This translates into CASSLLNTGELFF.

Here the CDR3 reads CSAVGQMNTEAFF. CDR3 in DNA: TGCAGCGCCGTCGGACAGATGAACACTGAAGCTTTCTTT. This chain uses TRBV29-1 with TRBJ1-1; tentative D call: TRBD1 (6 bases). V was clipped by 7 bases and J by 0 bases, with 12 bases between them. The CDR3 totals 13 residues. CDR1 and CDR2 (germline): SQVTM, ANQGSEA. The variable domain in full, completed from reference TRBV29-1 and TRBJ1-1, reads SAVISQKPSRDICQRGTSLTIQCQVDSQVTMMFWYRQQPGQSLTLIATANQGSEATYESGFVIDKFPISRPNLTFSTLTVSNMSPEDSSIYLCSAVGQMNTEAFFGQGTRLTVV.

V and J are TRBV7-9 and TRBJ1-5; no clear D. CDR3 length: 12 amino acids. Trimming removed 0 bases from V and 6 bases from J, with 3 bases in between. CDR1 is SEHNR, CDR2 FQNEAQ, per germline (reference sequence). This CDR3 reads CASSLASQPQHF. The CDR3 coding sequence is TGTGCCAGCAGCTTAGCGAGTCAGCCCCAGCATTTT.

Here the CDR3 DNA reads TGTGCCAGCAGCGGTAGCGGGGGGGGCAGCTCCTACAATGAGCAGTTCTTC. This translates into CASSGSGGGSSYNEQFF. The V call is TRBV3-1 (or the pseudogene TRBV3-2), the J call TRBJ2-1, with TRBD2 matching 11 bases. This CDR3 region has 17 residues. Germline CDR1 is LGHDT and CDR2 is YNNKEL (reference sequence). V lost 5 bases and J lost 0; bases outside the gene matches: 6.

The V and J genes are TRBV6-5 and TRBJ1-1; 8 nucleotides line up with TRBD1. The trim removed 0 bases at V and 0 bases at J, leaving 3 bases unmatched. The CDR3 length is 16 residues. Germline V gene lookup returns CDR1 MNHEY and CDR2 SVGAGI. CDR3 amino acids: CASSYSTGVMNTEAFF. In nucleotides, the CDR3 is TGTGCCAGCAGTTACTCGACAGGGGTAATGAACACTGAAGCTTTCTTT.